The 7 T cell receptor beta chains given below trace back to one sample, sequenced in a study of cytomegalovirus exposure and HLA in healthy donors (TCRdb year 2017). Library preparation was by the immunoSEQ multiplex PCR assay. In TCRdb, the immuneACCESS table is reduced to in-frame sequences with V and J assigned. These tables do not hold every clone; where another copy was compared, an unresolved V gene accounts for under half, and the others remain unexplained. A total of around 180,000 clones appear in this sample, about 82% of them only once. The ten largest make up about 1.6% of the sample. Sequenced: PBMCs. Every receptor here comes from a young woman in good health and CMV-seronegative.

This clone was seen more than once but under ten times. This rearrangement joins TRBV5-1 to TRBJ1-4, with 7 bases fitting TRBD1. Losses at the gene ends were 3 bases for V and 7 bases for J; bases not matched to a gene: 18. Germline-derived CDR1 and CDR2 are SGHRS and YFSETQ. The CDR3 contains 18 residues. The CDR3 DNA sequence: TGCGCCAGCAGCTCCATCCGGATTGGAGGGGGCAGTGGTGAAAAACTGTTTTTT. Encoded protein: CASSSIRIGGGSGEKLFF.

This rearrangement joins TRBV5-6 to TRBJ1-2; D is undetermined. The germline V gene encodes CDR1 SGHDT and CDR2 YYEEEE. The CDR3 is 13 residues long. With 4 bases removed from V and 0 bases from J, the gap between germline ends came to 7 bases. The CDR3: CASSPGANYGYTF. Written as DNA, the CDR3 is TGTGCCAGCAGCCCCGGAGCTAACTATGGCTACACCTTC.

This clone was seen once. The CDR3 is CASRGGQGPYEQYF. The CDR3 DNA reads TGTGCCAGCAGGGGGGGACAGGGCCCCTACGAGCAGTACTTC. The chain has TRBV6-1 and TRBJ2-7; 9 bases are shared with TRBD1. With 6 bases clipped from V and 2 bases from J, the junction kept 5 bases outside the gene matches. Germline V gene lookup returns CDR1 MNHNS and CDR2 SASEGT. CDR3 length: 14 residues.

The chain employs TRBV5-1 and TRBJ2-5, with 8 bases identical to TRBD2. CDR3 length equals 14 residues. The V segment lost 4 bases and the J segment 2 bases; nucleotides outside the gene matches: 4. Looked up from germline, CDR1 is SGHRS and CDR2 is YFSETQ. The CDR3 here is CASSRLANQETQYF. The CDR3 DNA follows: TGCGCCAGCAGCCGACTAGCGAATCAAGAGACCCAGTACTTC.

Concerning this clone: Other DNA sequences in the sample encode the same CDR3. V gene TRBV11-3 combines with J gene TRBJ2-3, with D maybe TRBD1 (6 bases). From germline, CDR1 is SGHNT and CDR2 YENEEA. Between the trimmed V and J ends, which lost 1 base and 1 base, there was a span of 12 bases. The CDR3 loop spans 16 amino acids. The CDR3 DNA reads TGTGCCAGCAGCTTAGGAAACGCAGGGGGCACAGATACGCAGTATTTT. Protein: CASSLGNAGGTDTQYF.

The chain links TRBV27 to TRBJ1-5; 9 positions agree with TRBD1. The germline gives CDR1 MNHEY, CDR2 SMNVEV (reference sequence). The CDR3 covers 15 residues. J was trimmed by 4 bases and V by 6 bases; bases with no gene match: 7. The CDR3 nucleotides are TGTGCCAGCAGCCCGCCGGGACAGGGAAATCAGCCCCAGCATTTT. It is translated as CASSPPGQGNQPQHF.

In this sample, this clone turned up a few times. V and J are TRBV27 and TRBJ1-1; weak D call: TRBD1 (5 bases). The CDR3 sequence is 16 residues long. Trimming took off 2 bases at V and 1 base at J, with 14 bases between the two ends. The germline CDR1 and CDR2 sequences are MNHEY and SMNVEV (reference sequence). This CDR3 reads CASSLISGGGNTEAFF. CDR3 coding DNA: TGTGCCAGCAGTTTAATTTCGGGCGGGGGGAACACTGAAGCTTTCTTT.